The 26 T cell receptor beta chains below were found in one sample sequenced in a study of shared clonotypes between healthy human individuals. Generated by immunoSEQ multiplex PCR, the TCRdb table keeps only in-frame clones and is missing some. Found here are about 1 million clones, roughly 75% of them singletons; the top ten hold approximately 1.5%. Sequencing was done on a sample of memory CD4+ T cells sorted from blood. Described subset: CD45RA-negative fraction. The receptors come from a man between 18 and 35 years old in good health.

On this clone itself: Other DNA sequences in the same sample also yield this CDR3. The chain combines TRBV5-1 with TRBJ2-3, with D possibly matching TRBD2 (5 bases). Germline CDR1 SGHRS, CDR2 YFSETQ. Trimming shortened V by 0 bases and J by 3 bases, and 8 bases separated the two germline ends. This CDR3 spans 14 amino acids. The DNA of the CDR3 is TGCGCCAGCAGCTTGGCCGGGATAACAGATACGCAGTATTTT. It specifies CASSLAGITDTQYF.

The chain has TRBV2 and TRBJ2-2; 16 bases are a match to TRBD2. CDR1 SNHLY and CDR2 FYNNEI come from the germline V gene. The CDR3 has 18 residues. The V segment lost 4 bases and the J segment 3 bases; nucleotides outside the gene matches: 5. The CDR3 DNA reads as TGTGCCAGCAGTGCGGGACTAGCGGGGGGGCAATACACCGGGGAGCTGTTTTTT. This encodes CASSAGLAGGQYTGELFF.

In its sample, this clone was seen a few times. The chain joins TRBV18 to TRBJ1-6; 11 bases map to TRBD1. The germline V gene has CDR1 KGHSH and CDR2 LQKENI. The CDR3 contains 15 residues. V shed 6 bases, J shed 10 bases, and the junction held 8 bases outside the gene matches. The CDR3 nucleotides read TGTGCCAGCTCGCCGGGACAGGGGGTAGGGTCACCCCTCCACTTT. Amino acid sequence: CASSPGQGVGSPLHF.

This chain links TRBV6-1 with TRBJ2-1; TRBD2 agrees at 8 bases. Per germline, CDR1 MNHNS and CDR2 SASEGT. This CDR3 is built from 15 residues. J gave up 6 bases and V 2 bases, and 6 bases lay outside the gene matches. The CDR3 reads CASSEWGLVTNEQFF. CDR3 in DNA: TGTGCCAGCAGTGAATGGGGACTAGTCACCAATGAGCAGTTCTTC.

Note on this clone: Other DNA sequences in the same sample also yield this CDR3. The gene calls are TRBV28 and TRBJ1-3; D might be TRBD1 (5 bases). Germline V CDR1 and CDR2: MDHEN, SYDVKM. The length of the CDR3 is 12 residues. The V and J ends lost 6 bases and 3 bases respectively, with 6 bases between them. Written as DNA, the CDR3 is TGTGCCAGCAGGGGGCTTGGAAACACCATATATTTT. It encodes CASRGLGNTIYF.

J is TRBJ1-2 and V is TRBV6-1; 8 nucleotides match TRBD1. The CDR3 is 15 amino acids. The germline V gene encodes CDR1 MNHNS and CDR2 SASEGT. After removal of 2 bases from V and 11 bases from J, the junction contained 13 bases not matched to a gene. Here the CDR3 reads CASSEPTWTGPGYTF. The CDR3 nucleotides read TGTGCCAGCAGTGAACCGACCTGGACAGGGCCGGGGTACACCTTC.

The chain uses TRBV5-1 and TRBJ1-6; 10 bases map to TRBD1. The germline V gene has CDR1 SGHRS and CDR2 YFSETQ. The V and J ends lost 5 bases and 7 bases, in that order; junction bases with no gene match: 3. CDR3 length equals 14 residues. The CDR3 nucleotides read TGCGCCAGCAGGATGGACAGGGGGAATTCACCCCTCCACTTT. It translates to CASRMDRGNSPLHF.

This clone has just a few counts. The V and J genes are TRBV5-1 and TRBJ2-7; weak D call: TRBD2 (6 bases). The CDR3 runs 15 residues. The ends were cut back, 1 base at V and 2 bases at J, with 13 bases in the middle. Germline assignment: CDR1 SGHRS and CDR2 YFSETQ. The DNA of the CDR3 is TGCGCCAGCAGCTTGAATGAAGGAGGGACCTACGAGCAGTACTTC. As protein: CASSLNEGGTYEQYF. Supplemented by reference TRBV5-1 and TRBJ2-7, the full variable domain reads KAGVTQTPRYLIKTRGQQVTLSCSPISGHRSVSWYQQTPGQGLQFLFEYFSETQRNKGNFPGRFSGRQFSNSRSEMNVSTLELGDSALYLCASSLNEGGTYEQYFGPGTRLTVT.

This chain joins TRBV5-1 and TRBJ2-7; 7 bases fit TRBD1. Germline CDR1 and CDR2: SGHRS and YFSETQ. The CDR3 contains 16 residues. Losses at the gene ends were 4 bases for V and 2 bases for J; bases not matched to a gene: 12. CDR3 in amino acids: CASSPRRQGETYEQYF. Here the CDR3 DNA reads TGCGCCAGCAGCCCACGTCGACAGGGCGAAACCTACGAGCAGTACTTC. The full variable domain, completed using reference TRBV5-1 and TRBJ2-7, is KAGVTQTPRYLIKTRGQQVTLSCSPISGHRSVSWYQQTPGQGLQFLFEYFSETQRNKGNFPGRFSGRQFSNSRSEMNVSTLELGDSALYLCASSPRRQGETYEQYFGPGTRLTVT.

This clone was found once. V is TRBV30 and J is TRBJ1-2; possibly TRBD1 for D (6 bases). Trimming pared 3 bases from V and 8 bases from J, leaving 10 bases between. From germline, CDR1 is GTSNPN and CDR2 SVGIG (reference sequence). The CDR3 is made up of 11 amino acids. The CDR3, as DNA: TGTGCCTGGAGACAGGGCGGCGGCTACACCTTC. Protein: CAWRQGGGYTF.

The rearrangement uses TRBV6-5 and TRBJ1-1; weak D call: TRBD1 (5 bases). This CDR3 contains 15 residues. Germline values: CDR1 MNHEY, CDR2 SVGAGI. V lost 0 bases and J lost 0, with 8 bases in between. The CDR3 coding sequence is TGTGCCAGCAGTTACTCGTCAGGGTTGAACACTGAAGCTTTCTTT. Its protein product is CASSYSSGLNTEAFF.

This clone was detected only once. The genes are TRBV5-1 and TRBJ2-3; D gene ambiguous. Trimming took off 4 bases at V and 6 bases at J, with 12 bases between the two ends. CDR3 length: 13 residues. Per the germline V gene, CDR1 is SGHRS and CDR2 is YFSETQ. CDR3 nucleotide sequence: TGCGCCAGCAGCCCGTCGAGCTGGGATACGCAGTATTTT. Its protein product is CASSPSSWDTQYF.

The chain couples TRBV6-6 to TRBJ2-7; 8 bases map to TRBD1. V lost 6 bases, J lost 7 bases, and 14 bases stayed unmatched. Germline V gives CDR1 MNHNY, CDR2 SVGAGI (reference sequence). The CDR3 is 15 residues long. CDR3 region: CASSPPGRGREEQYF. The CDR3 nucleotides are TGTGCCAGCAGCCCTCCGGGCAGGGGGCGAGAGGAGCAGTACTTC.

This clone has just a few counts. V is TRBV12-5 and J is TRBJ2-2, with a possible D match to TRBD2 (6 bases). V gave up 0 bases and J gave up 4 bases, with 24 bases separating them. This CDR3 comprises 20 residues. Germline V gene sequence: CDR1 LGHNT, CDR2 FRNRAP. The CDR3 region is CASGLVPLIAASLTTGELFF. The CDR3 region has the DNA TGTGCTAGTGGTTTGGTCCCCCTAATAGCGGCTTCCTTAACCACCGGGGAGCTGTTTTTT.

The chain is built from TRBV20-1 and TRBJ1-2; D gene uncertain. The ends were cut back, 2 bases at V and 6 bases at J, with 7 bases in the middle. Germline V gene sequence: CDR1 DFQATT, CDR2 SNEGSKA (reference sequence). The CDR3 loop spans 11 amino acids. The CDR3 reads CSARWGDGYTF. DNA for the CDR3: TGCAGTGCTAGATGGGGAGATGGCTACACCTTC.

This chain links TRBV21-1 with TRBJ2-5; the table's D gene call, TRBD1, was not cross checked with the DNA. TRBV21-1 is annotated as a pseudogene. The CDR3 is 14 amino acids. The CDR3 sequence: CASSNGQAQETQYF. For the CDR3, the DNA is TGTGCCAGCAGCAATGGACAGGCCCAAGAGACCCAGTACTTC.

In its sample, this clone was seen a few times. The chain recombines TRBV5-1 with TRBJ2-1; 7 bases align to TRBD1. Trimming removed 4 bases from V and 4 bases from J; junction bases left unmatched: 11. The length of the CDR3 is 16 residues. Germline V gene sequence: CDR1 SGHRS, CDR2 YFSETQ. CDR3 protein: CASSAEGQIFYNEQFF. For the CDR3, the DNA is TGCGCCAGCAGCGCTGAGGGACAGATATTTTACAATGAGCAGTTCTTC. The full variable domain, rest sourced from reference TRBV5-1 and TRBJ2-1, is KAGVTQTPRYLIKTRGQQVTLSCSPISGHRSVSWYQQTPGQGLQFLFEYFSETQRNKGNFPGRFSGRQFSNSRSEMNVSTLELGDSALYLCASSAEGQIFYNEQFFGPGTRLTVL.

The rearrangement links TRBV7-2 to TRBJ1-5; no reliable D call. The V gene's germline CDR1 is SGHTA and CDR2 FQGNSA. V dropped 3 bases and J dropped 4 bases, with 13 bases sitting between them. The CDR3 spans 15 residues. The CDR3 DNA reads TGTGCCAGCAGCTTGATAGGGTCAGATAATCAGCCCCAGCATTTT. Its translation: CASSLIGSDNQPQHF.

The chain joins TRBV18 to TRBJ1-1; D is possibly TRBD1 (6 bases). Trimming cost V 1 base and J 0 bases, with 9 bases left between them. CDR3 length: 15 amino acids. CDR1 and CDR2 (germline): KGHSH, LQKENI. The DNA for the CDR3 is TGTGCCAGCTCACCACAACAGGGAATGAACACTGAAGCTTTCTTT. Amino acid sequence: CASSPQQGMNTEAFF.

Only one count was recorded for this clone. CDR3 loop: CASTSAGGPSEQYF. The CDR3 nucleotides are TGTGCCAGTACCTCAGCGGGAGGGCCAAGCGAGCAGTACTTC. The J gene is TRBJ2-7, the V gene TRBV19, with 10 nucleotides matching TRBD2. Germline V gene data show CDR1 as LNHDA and CDR2 as SQIVND (reference sequence). The CDR3 runs 14 residues. The V gene end was trimmed by 7 bases and the J gene end by 6 bases; junction bases not matched to a gene: 9.

The sample holds a few counts of this clone. V gene TRBV2 combines with J gene TRBJ1-5; D unclear. The germline V and J ends were trimmed by 1 base and 6 bases, with 10 bases remaining between them. The CDR3 runs to 14 residues. The V gene's germline CDR1 is SNHLY and CDR2 FYNNEI. CDR3 sequence (DNA): TGTGCCAGCAGTGAAGGGTTTAAGAGTCAGCCCCAGCATTTT. It yields the protein CASSEGFKSQPQHF.

The gene calls are TRBV5-8 and TRBJ1-2, with TRBD1 matching over 8 bases. J was trimmed by 7 bases and V by 0 bases; bases with no gene match: 5. Germline V gene data show CDR1 as SGHTS and CDR2 as YDEGEE. There are 14 residues in the CDR3. The CDR3 spells CASSLAFTGGGYTF. The CDR3 DNA is TGTGCCAGCAGCTTGGCCTTCACAGGGGGTGGCTACACCTTC. The full variable domain, with the rest looked up from reference TRBV5-8 and TRBJ1-2, is EAGVTQSPTHLIKTRGQQATLRCSPISGHTSVYWYQQALGLGLQFLLWYDEGEERNRGNFPPRFSGRQFPNYSSELNVNALELEDSALYLCASSLAFTGGGYTFGSGTRLTVV.

The rearrangement joins TRBV19 to TRBJ1-2; TRBD1 agrees at 7 bases. V shed 6 bases and J 2 bases; nucleotides not matched to a gene: 9. Germline CDR1 reads LNHDA; CDR2 reads SQIVND (reference sequence). The CDR3 covers 15 residues. For the CDR3, the DNA is TGTGCCAGTAGAGTAACCGGGACAGCAAACTATGGCTACACCTTC. This translates into CASRVTGTANYGYTF.

This clone has more than one count but fewer than ten. The genes are TRBV7-9 and TRBJ1-6; D call uncertain. CDR1 is SEHNR and CDR2 is FQNEAQ in the germline V gene (reference sequence). This CDR3 comprises 15 residues. V lost 5 bases, J lost 6 bases, and 14 bases lay in between. CDR3 nucleotide sequence: TGTGCCAGCAGCCCTACAGCGGATCCTAATTCACCCCTCCACTTT. It codes for CASSPTADPNSPLHF. Full variable domain (outside the CDR3, taken from reference TRBV7-9 and TRBJ1-6): DTGVSQNPRHKITKRGQNVTFRCDPISEHNRLYWYRQTLGQGPEFLTYFQNEAQLEKSRLLSDRFSAERPKGSFSTLEIQRTEQGDSAMYLCASSPTADPNSPLHFGNGTRLTVT.

The gene calls are TRBV6-5 and TRBJ1-2; 7 nucleotides agree with TRBD1. Germline loops: CDR1 MNHEY, CDR2 SVGAGI. V lost 4 bases to trimming and J lost 12 bases; unmatched junction nucleotides: 8. The CDR3 consists of 12 residues. The CDR3 nucleotides read TGTGCCAGCAGTTCCGGGACAGCTCGGGACACCTTC. Encoded protein: CASSSGTARDTF.

Here the CDR3 DNA reads TGCGCCAGCAGCCAAGATAGGGGACAGAACAATGAAAAACTGTTTTTT. It codes for CASSQDRGQNNEKLFF. The J gene is TRBJ1-4, the V gene TRBV4-1, with 7 positions matching TRBD1. The CDR3 consists of 16 residues. Germline V gene lookup returns CDR1 MGHRA and CDR2 YSYEKL. V lost 0 bases to trimming and J lost 5 bases; unmatched junction nucleotides: 6.